The 30 T cell receptor beta chains given below trace back to one sample, sequenced in a study of technical replicates of blood from a few donors (dated by TCRdb to 2017 to 2019). Library prep was done by the immunoSEQ multiplex PCR assay. Entries here come from immuneACCESS through TCRdb and include only in-frame sequences with V and J called. Some clones fail to appear in such tables; in the studies checked, an unresolved V gene covers under half of the shortfall, and the cause of the remainder is unknown. A total of approximately 59,000 clones appear in this sample, 90% to 95% of them only once. Of the sample, about 3% falls within the top ten clones. Sequences were obtained from PBMCs. All receptors derive from a human donor in good health. Some clones in this sample may be carry-over from other donors' samples.

This clone has just one count. The rearrangement joins TRBV27 to TRBJ1-2; 10 bases fit TRBD1. The V gene end was trimmed by 4 bases and the J gene end by 5 bases; junction bases not matched to a gene: 10. CDR3 length: 16 amino acids. Germline V gene sequence: CDR1 MNHEY, CDR2 SMNVEV (reference sequence). The CDR3, as DNA: TGTGCCAGCAGTTCGGGACAGGGGACCCTCTATTATGGCTACACCTTC. It yields the protein CASSSGQGTLYYGYTF.

The V call is TRBV6-6, the J call TRBJ2-7; TRBD1 matches 10 bases. The CDR3 runs to 15 residues. Germline values: CDR1 MNHNY, CDR2 SVGAGI (reference sequence). Unmatched junction bases numbered 7, after V lost 5 bases and J lost 3 bases. The CDR3 sequence is CASSPLGQGYYEQYF. As DNA, the CDR3 is TGTGCCAGCAGTCCTTTGGGACAGGGGTACTACGAGCAGTACTTC.

The V and J genes are TRBV28 and TRBJ1-1, with D possibly TRBD1 on 5 matching bases. Germline lookup yields CDR1 MDHEN and CDR2 SYDVKM. The V end lost 6 bases, the J end lost 1 base, and 9 bases lay between the germline ends. This CDR3 region has 13 residues. The CDR3 region is CASRRDRNTEAFF. For the CDR3, the DNA is TGTGCCAGCAGAAGAGACAGGAACACTGAAGCTTTCTTT.

The rearrangement uses TRBV11-2 and TRBJ2-7; 7 bases are shared with TRBD2. Germline loops: CDR1 SGHAT, CDR2 FQNNGV. V trimming: 6 bases; J trimming: 6 bases; junction bases outside the gene matches: 8. The length of the CDR3 is 13 residues. The CDR3 is CASRTLGGIEQYF. The DNA for the CDR3 is TGTGCCAGCAGGACGTTGGGGGGGATCGAGCAGTACTTC.

The chain is built from TRBV5-1 and TRBJ2-1; 12 bases line up with TRBD2. The J segment lost 10 bases and the V segment lost 0 bases, leaving 8 bases of the junction unmatched. The CDR3 is 16 amino acids. Germline CDR1 reads SGHRS; CDR2 reads YFSETQ. The CDR3 region has the DNA TGCGCCAGCAGCTTGGTCCTAGCGGGGGGGTGGCCCGAGCAGTTCTTC. Its translation is CASSLVLAGGWPEQFF.

This chain links TRBV11-2 with TRBJ2-3; D perhaps matches TRBD2 (5 bases). Germline V CDR1 and CDR2: SGHAT, FQNNGV. This CDR3 region has 13 residues. V was cut by 3 bases and J by 6 bases, with 10 bases left in between. The CDR3 region has the DNA TGTGCCAGCAGCTTCCTCCGAGGGGATACGCAGTATTTT. Its protein is CASSFLRGDTQYF. The entire variable domain, with the rest obtained from reference TRBV11-2 and TRBJ2-3, is as follows: EAGVAQSPRYKIIEKRQSVAFWCNPISGHATLYWYQQILGQGPKLLIQFQNNGVVDDSQLPKDRFSAERLKGVDSTLKIQPAKLEDSAVYLCASSFLRGDTQYFGPGTRLTVL.

This clone was seen a few times. The chain has TRBV29-1 and TRBJ1-1; no clear D. Germline-derived CDR1 and CDR2 are SQVTM and ANQGSEA. There are 15 residues in the CDR3. Trimming took off 5 bases at V and 1 base at J, with 17 bases between the two ends. The CDR3 spells CSVLEDGGPNTEAFF. The CDR3 DNA reads TGCAGCGTTTTGGAAGACGGTGGGCCGAACACTGAAGCTTTCTTT.

This chain joins TRBV4-1 and TRBJ1-6, with no clear D. Trimming took off 1 base at V and 10 bases at J, with 8 bases between the two ends. Germline loops: CDR1 MGHRA, CDR2 YSYEKL. This CDR3 contains 13 residues. The CDR3 DNA is TGCGCCAGCAGCCAAGTCCAGGTATCACCCCTCCACTTT. It specifies CASSQVQVSPLHF.

This rearrangement joins TRBV29-1 to TRBJ1-2; a possible D gene is TRBD1 (5 bases). The germline V and J ends were trimmed by 2 bases and 1 base, with 23 bases remaining between them. The germline V gene has CDR1 SQVTM and CDR2 ANQGSEA. CDR3 length equals 18 residues. The CDR3 DNA sequence: TGCAGCGTTGAACTTGACAGCTCGTTTTTCTTTTTTAACTATGGCTACACCTTC. This codes for CSVELDSSFFFFNYGYTF.

This clone was seen a single time. This rearrangement joins TRBV13 to TRBJ1-1; D uncertain. CDR3 length: 17 residues. The V gene lost 5 bases and the J gene lost 0 bases, with 19 bases spanning the gap. The germline V gene encodes CDR1 PRHDT and CDR2 FYEKMQ (reference sequence). CDR3 in amino acids: CASSPPRGRPMNTEAFF. The CDR3 bases are TGTGCCAGCAGCCCCCCTAGAGGGCGCCCCATGAACACTGAAGCTTTCTTT. Drawing the rest from reference TRBV13 and TRBJ1-1, the complete variable domain is AAGVIQSPRHLIKEKRETATLKCYPIPRHDTVYWYQQGPGQDPQFLISFYEKMQSDKGSIPDRFSAQQFSDYHSELNMSSLELGDSALYFCASSPPRGRPMNTEAFFGQGTRLTVV.

The V gene is TRBV5-1, the J gene TRBJ1-5; tentative D call: TRBD1 (5 bases). The V gene's germline CDR1 is SGHRS and CDR2 YFSETQ. V was pared by 4 bases and J by 4 bases, with 12 bases between. CDR3 length: 14 amino acids. The CDR3 sequence is CASSPQGRNQPQHF. The CDR3 bases are TGCGCCAGCAGCCCCCAGGGTCGGAATCAGCCCCAGCATTTT.

The J gene is TRBJ2-1, the V gene TRBV7-8, with D maybe TRBD1 (5 bases). V lost 5 bases, J lost 6 bases, and 17 bases lay in between. The CDR3 has 15 amino acids. Germline V lookup: CDR1 SGHVS, CDR2 FQNEAQ. The CDR3 DNA reads TGTGCCAGCAGCCTGGGGCGGCTAAACAGCAATGAGCAGTTCTTC. It encodes CASSLGRLNSNEQFF.

The chain is built from TRBV5-1 and TRBJ2-3, with 10 bases aligning to TRBD2. V lost 0 bases to trimming and J lost 6 bases; unmatched junction nucleotides: 7. This CDR3 contains 16 residues. Germline V lookup: CDR1 SGHRS, CDR2 YFSETQ. The CDR3 DNA reads TGCGCCAGCAGCTTGGACAGCGGGGGGGCCGGGGATACGCAGTATTTT. It translates to CASSLDSGGAGDTQYF.

This chain connects TRBV6-1 to TRBJ1-2; 10 positions agree with TRBD1. The CDR3 has 14 residues. V trimming: 6 bases; J trimming: 7 bases; junction bases outside the gene matches: 8. Germline V gene lookup returns CDR1 MNHNS and CDR2 SASEGT. This chain's CDR3 is CASSSDRGQGGYTF. For the CDR3, the DNA is TGTGCCAGCAGCTCAGACAGGGGGCAGGGTGGCTACACCTTC.

The chain links TRBV2 to TRBJ1-5; 9 bases line up with TRBD1. Trimming took 8 bases from V and 4 from J; bases not matched to a gene: 3. CDR3 length: 13 amino acids. CDR1 is SNHLY, CDR2 FYNNEI, per germline. The CDR3 loop reads CASDRGGNQPQHF. The CDR3 nucleotides are TGTGCCAGCGACAGGGGGGGGAATCAGCCCCAGCATTTT.

The chain has TRBV10-3 and TRBJ2-1; tentatively, D is TRBD2 (6 bases). V gave up 7 bases and J gave up 10 bases, with 20 bases separating them. The germline V gene has CDR1 ENHRY and CDR2 SYGVKD. The CDR3 loop spans 14 amino acids. The CDR3 region is CAITSGYNYREQFF. DNA for the CDR3: TGTGCCATCACCAGCGGGTACAACTACAGGGAGCAGTTCTTC.

The chain carries TRBV9 and TRBJ2-2; D uncertain. V lost 3 bases and J 6 bases, leaving 12 bases between the germline ends. This CDR3 has 14 residues. From germline, CDR1 is SGDLS and CDR2 YYNGEE. DNA for the CDR3: TGTGCCAGCAGCGACCTATTAGTAGCCGGGGAGCTGTTTTTT. It codes for CASSDLLVAGELFF.

The V call is TRBV18, the J call TRBJ2-7, with D possibly being TRBD2 (5 bases). CDR1 is KGHSH and CDR2 is LQKENI in the germline V gene. This CDR3 has 12 residues. Between the trimmed V and J ends, which lost 6 bases and 7 bases, there was a span of 13 bases. In DNA form, the CDR3 reads TGTGCCAGCTCTCCTGAGGGCGGGGAGCAGTACTTC. Translated, it gives CASSPEGGEQYF.

The rearrangement uses TRBV4-3 and TRBJ2-7; 7 bases are shared with TRBD2. The CDR3 is 15 residues long. Unmatched junction bases numbered 6, after V lost 1 base and J lost 3 bases. Germline assignment: CDR1 LGHNA and CDR2 YSLEER. The CDR3 here is CASSQGRESNYEQYF. The CDR3, as DNA: TGCGCCAGCAGCCAAGGGCGGGAGAGTAACTACGAGCAGTACTTC.

V and J are TRBV11-3 and TRBJ2-7; the D is unclear. The CDR3 length is 14 residues. Trimming removed 8 bases from V and 1 base from J, with 15 bases in between. The germline V gene encodes CDR1 SGHNT and CDR2 YENEEA. DNA of the CDR3: TGTGCCAGCGCTCCTAGGAGTGAATCCTACGAGCAGTACTTC. It codes for CASAPRSESYEQYF. The full variable domain, completed using reference TRBV11-3 and TRBJ2-7, is EAGVVQSPRYKIIEKKQPVAFWCNPISGHNTLYWYLQNLGQGPELLIRYENEEAVDDSQLPKDRFSAERLKGVDSTLKIQPAELGDSAVYLCASAPRSESYEQYFGPGTRLTVT.

V gene TRBV30 combines with J gene TRBJ2-7; D call uncertain. This CDR3 is built from 16 residues. Trimming removed 0 bases from V and 0 bases from J, with 15 bases in between. The germline CDR1 and CDR2 sequences are GTSNPN and SVGIG (reference sequence). The CDR3 reads CAWSVHIRIFSYEQYF. CDR3 bases: TGTGCCTGGAGTGTACACATTCGCATTTTCTCCTACGAGCAGTACTTC.

This chain connects TRBV10-3 to TRBJ2-5; D is perhaps TRBD1 (6 bases). This CDR3 is built from 14 residues. The germline CDR1 and CDR2 sequences are ENHRY and SYGVKD. With 3 bases removed from V and 7 bases from J, the gap between germline ends came to 15 bases. CDR3 sequence reads: CAISDSGARRTQYF. DNA for the CDR3: TGTGCCATCAGTGACTCAGGGGCCCGTAGGACCCAGTACTTC.

This chain joins TRBV9 and TRBJ2-7; 7 bases map to TRBD2. This CDR3 has 14 amino acids. Germline V gene data show CDR1 as SGDLS and CDR2 as YYNGEE. With 4 bases clipped from V and 7 bases from J, the junction kept 11 bases outside the gene matches. This CDR3 reads CASSPREASQEQYF. For the CDR3, the DNA is TGTGCCAGCAGCCCCCGGGAGGCCTCTCAGGAGCAGTACTTC.

The chain joins TRBV5-6 to TRBJ2-1; a possible D gene is TRBD1 (6 bases). Germline V gives CDR1 SGHDT, CDR2 YYEEEE. This CDR3 comprises 17 residues. V lost 6 bases to trimming and J lost 8 bases, with 27 bases between them. CDR3 sequence: CASTLLGWGQIGDEQFF. For the CDR3, the DNA is TGTGCCAGCACCTTACTCGGATGGGGGCAGATCGGCGATGAGCAGTTCTTC.

The V call is TRBV30, the J call TRBJ1-1; 8 nucleotides agree with TRBD1. Germline CDR1 is GTSNPN and CDR2 is SVGIG (reference sequence). The V segment lost 4 bases and the J segment 1 base; nucleotides outside the gene matches: 5. The CDR3 runs 14 residues. CDR3 sequence: CAWTGGLANTEAFF. The CDR3 DNA follows: TGTGCCTGGACAGGGGGCTTAGCGAACACTGAAGCTTTCTTT.

This CDR3 reads CASSEAGGDTQYF. The DNA for the CDR3 is TGTGCCAGCAGTGAAGCGGGAGGTGATACGCAGTATTTT. The genes are TRBV6-4 and TRBJ2-3, with TRBD2 matching 9 bases. The CDR3 consists of 13 residues. With V trimmed by 3 bases and J by 6 bases, 1 base remained unmatched. Germline V gives CDR1 MRHNA, CDR2 SNTAGT.

This clone appeared once. The rearrangement uses TRBV15 and TRBJ2-7, with D perhaps matching TRBD1 (5 bases). V lost 0 bases to trimming and J lost 8 bases, with 11 bases between them. The CDR3 is made up of 13 amino acids. The V gene's germline CDR1 is LNHNV and CDR2 YYDKDF (reference sequence). The CDR3, as DNA: TGTGCCACCAGCAGAGATCAAGGACACCAGCAGTACTTC. Its protein product is CATSRDQGHQQYF.

The CDR3 DNA reads TGTGCCAGTAGTACTAGTGATTCCCCCTACAATGAGCAGTTCTTC. Protein product: CASSTSDSPYNEQFF. V usage is TRBV19 and J usage is TRBJ2-1; D call uncertain. Trimming took off 4 bases at V and 2 bases at J, with 12 bases between the two ends. Germline-derived CDR1 and CDR2 are LNHDA and SQIVND (reference sequence). There are 15 residues in the CDR3.

The chain uses TRBV4-3 and TRBJ2-2; TRBD2 is a possible D gene (5 bases). This CDR3 has 15 residues. Looked up from germline, CDR1 is LGHNA and CDR2 is YSLEER. The V end lost 4 bases, the J end lost 5 bases, and 14 bases lay between the germline ends. This CDR3 reads CASSPGEGLTGELFF. CDR3 DNA sequence: TGCGCCAGCAGCCCTGGAGAGGGTCTGACCGGGGAGCTGTTTTTT.

V usage is TRBV6-5 and J usage is TRBJ1-2; a possible D gene is TRBD1 (5 bases). CDR1 and CDR2 (germline): MNHEY, SVGAGI. The CDR3 spans 13 residues. Trimming took 10 bases from V and 2 from J, leaving 14 bases between them. DNA for the CDR3: TGTGCCATCTGGGGGGGGACGAACTATGGCTACACCTTC. The encoded protein is CAIWGGTNYGYTF.